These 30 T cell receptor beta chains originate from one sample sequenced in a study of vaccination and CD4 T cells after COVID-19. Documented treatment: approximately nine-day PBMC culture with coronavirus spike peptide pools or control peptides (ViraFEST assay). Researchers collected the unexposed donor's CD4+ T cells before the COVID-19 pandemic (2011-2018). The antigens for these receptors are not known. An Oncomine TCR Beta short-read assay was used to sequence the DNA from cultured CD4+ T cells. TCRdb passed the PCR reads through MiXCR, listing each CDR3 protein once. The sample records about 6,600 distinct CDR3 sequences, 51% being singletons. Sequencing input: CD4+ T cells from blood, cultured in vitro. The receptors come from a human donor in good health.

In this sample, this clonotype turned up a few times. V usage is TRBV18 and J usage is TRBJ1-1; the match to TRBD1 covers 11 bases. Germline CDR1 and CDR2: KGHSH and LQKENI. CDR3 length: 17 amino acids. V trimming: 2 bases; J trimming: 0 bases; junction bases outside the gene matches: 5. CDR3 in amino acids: CASSPVGQGGMNTEAFF. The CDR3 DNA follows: TGTGCCAGCTCACCAGTGGGACAGGGGGGTATGAACACTGAAGCTTTCTTT.

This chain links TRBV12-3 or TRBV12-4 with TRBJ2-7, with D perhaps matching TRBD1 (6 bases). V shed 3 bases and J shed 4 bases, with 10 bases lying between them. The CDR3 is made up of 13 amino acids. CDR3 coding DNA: TGTGCCAGCAGTTTCTTACAGGGATACGAGCAGTACTTC. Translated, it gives CASSFLQGYEQYF.

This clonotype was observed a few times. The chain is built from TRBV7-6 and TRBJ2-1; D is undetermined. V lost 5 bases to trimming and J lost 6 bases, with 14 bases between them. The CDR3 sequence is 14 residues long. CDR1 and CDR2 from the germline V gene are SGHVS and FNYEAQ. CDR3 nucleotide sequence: TGTGCCAGCAGCCGGCTAGATTCGGGCAATGAGCAGTTCTTC. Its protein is CASSRLDSGNEQFF.

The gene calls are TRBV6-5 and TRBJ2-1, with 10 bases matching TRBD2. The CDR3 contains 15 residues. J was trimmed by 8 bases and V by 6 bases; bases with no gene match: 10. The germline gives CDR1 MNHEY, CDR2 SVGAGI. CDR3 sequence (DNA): TGTGCCAGCAGCTACACCGGGACTAGCGCGCATGAGCAGTTCTTC. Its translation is CASSYTGTSAHEQFF.

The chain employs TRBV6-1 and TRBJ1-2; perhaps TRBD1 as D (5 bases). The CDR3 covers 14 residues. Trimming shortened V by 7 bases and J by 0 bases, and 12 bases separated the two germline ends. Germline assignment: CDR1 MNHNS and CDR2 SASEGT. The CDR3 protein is CASTPTEANYGYTF. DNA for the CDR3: TGTGCCAGCACTCCGACAGAAGCTAACTATGGCTACACCTTC.

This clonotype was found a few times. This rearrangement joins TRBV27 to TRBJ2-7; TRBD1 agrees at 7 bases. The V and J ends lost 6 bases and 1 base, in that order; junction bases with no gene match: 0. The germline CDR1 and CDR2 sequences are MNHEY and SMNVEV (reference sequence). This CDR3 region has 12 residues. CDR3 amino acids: CASRTGSYEQYF. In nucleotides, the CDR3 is TGTGCCAGCAGGACAGGGTCCTACGAGCAGTACTTC.

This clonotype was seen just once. The chain's CDR3 is CSVEGDDGTQYF. The CDR3 nucleotides are TGCAGCGTTGAAGGGGATGACGGGACCCAGTACTTC. J is TRBJ2-5 and V is TRBV29-1; no clear D gene. Between the trimmed V and J ends, which lost 1 base and 7 bases, there was a span of 10 bases. Germline V gives CDR1 SQVTM, CDR2 ANQGSEA. The CDR3 is 12 amino acids.

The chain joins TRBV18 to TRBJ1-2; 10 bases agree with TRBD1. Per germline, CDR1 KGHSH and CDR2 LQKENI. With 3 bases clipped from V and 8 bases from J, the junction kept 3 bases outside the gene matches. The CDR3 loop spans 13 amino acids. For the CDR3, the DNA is TGTGCCAGCTCACCGGGGACAGGGGTCGGCTACACCTTC. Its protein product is CASSPGTGVGYTF.

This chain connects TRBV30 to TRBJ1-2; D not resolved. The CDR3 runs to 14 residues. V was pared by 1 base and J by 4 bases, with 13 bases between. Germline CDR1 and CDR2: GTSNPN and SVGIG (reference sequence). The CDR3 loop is CAWSEGQGGYGYTF. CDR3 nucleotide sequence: TGTGCCTGGAGTGAAGGGCAAGGCGGCTATGGCTACACCTTC.

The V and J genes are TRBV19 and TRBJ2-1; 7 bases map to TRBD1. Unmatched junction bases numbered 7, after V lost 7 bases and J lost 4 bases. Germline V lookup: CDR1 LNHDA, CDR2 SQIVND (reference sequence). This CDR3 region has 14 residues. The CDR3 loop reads CASNPTGLYNEQFF. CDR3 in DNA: TGTGCCAGTAACCCGACAGGGCTATACAATGAGCAGTTCTTC.

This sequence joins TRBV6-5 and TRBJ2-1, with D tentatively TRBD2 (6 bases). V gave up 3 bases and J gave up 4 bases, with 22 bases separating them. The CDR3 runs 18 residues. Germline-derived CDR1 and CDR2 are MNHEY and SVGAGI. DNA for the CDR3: TGTGCCAGCAGTTATGCGAAGGGACCGGTAGCGGTGTACAATGAGCAGTTCTTC. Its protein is CASSYAKGPVAVYNEQFF.

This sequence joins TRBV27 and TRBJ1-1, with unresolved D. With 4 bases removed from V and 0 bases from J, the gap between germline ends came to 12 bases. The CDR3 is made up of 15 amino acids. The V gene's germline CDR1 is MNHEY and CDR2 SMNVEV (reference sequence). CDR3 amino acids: CASSSSDRMNTEAFF. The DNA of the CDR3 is TGTGCCAGCAGTTCATCGGACCGCATGAACACTGAAGCTTTCTTT.

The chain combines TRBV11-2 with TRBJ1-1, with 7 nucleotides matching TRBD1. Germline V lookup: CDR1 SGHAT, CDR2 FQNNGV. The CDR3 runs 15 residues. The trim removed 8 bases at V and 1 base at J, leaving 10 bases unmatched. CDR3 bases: TGTGCCAGCGGTACGAGGACAGGACCGAACACTGAAGCTTTCTTT. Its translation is CASGTRTGPNTEAFF.

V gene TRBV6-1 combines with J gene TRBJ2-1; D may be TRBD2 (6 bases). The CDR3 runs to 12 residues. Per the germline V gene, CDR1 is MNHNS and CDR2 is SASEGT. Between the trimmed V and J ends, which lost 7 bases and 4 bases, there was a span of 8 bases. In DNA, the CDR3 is TGTGCCAGCACGGGACTGTACAATGAGCAGTTCTTC. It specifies CASTGLYNEQFF.

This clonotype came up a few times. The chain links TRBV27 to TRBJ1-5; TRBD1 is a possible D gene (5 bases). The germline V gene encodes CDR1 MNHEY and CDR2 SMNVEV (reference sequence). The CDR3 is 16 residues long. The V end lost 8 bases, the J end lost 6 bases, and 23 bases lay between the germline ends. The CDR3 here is CASCEISSGTFQPQHF. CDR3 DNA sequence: TGTGCCAGCTGCGAGATCTCGTCAGGGACCTTTCAGCCCCAGCATTTT.

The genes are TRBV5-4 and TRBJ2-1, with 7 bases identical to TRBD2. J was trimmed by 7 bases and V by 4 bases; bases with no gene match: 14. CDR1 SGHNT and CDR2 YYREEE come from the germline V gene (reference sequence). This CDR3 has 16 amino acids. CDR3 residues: CASSEAGRNKGNEQFF. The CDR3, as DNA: TGTGCCAGCAGCGAGGCCGGGAGGAACAAAGGGAATGAGCAGTTCTTC.

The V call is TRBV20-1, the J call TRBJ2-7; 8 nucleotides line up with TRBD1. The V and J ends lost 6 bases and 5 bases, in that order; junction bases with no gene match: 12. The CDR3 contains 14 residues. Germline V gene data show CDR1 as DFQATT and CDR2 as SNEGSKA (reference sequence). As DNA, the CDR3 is TGCAGTGCCACTTTGGGACAGGCGCTCAACGAGCAGTACTTC. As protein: CSATLGQALNEQYF.

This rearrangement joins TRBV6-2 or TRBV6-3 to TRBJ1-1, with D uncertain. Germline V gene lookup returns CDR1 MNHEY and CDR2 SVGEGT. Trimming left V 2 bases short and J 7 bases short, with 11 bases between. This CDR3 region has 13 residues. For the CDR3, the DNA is TGTGCCAGCAGTTACGGCCCCGTGAATGAAGCTTTCTTT. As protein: CASSYGPVNEAFF.

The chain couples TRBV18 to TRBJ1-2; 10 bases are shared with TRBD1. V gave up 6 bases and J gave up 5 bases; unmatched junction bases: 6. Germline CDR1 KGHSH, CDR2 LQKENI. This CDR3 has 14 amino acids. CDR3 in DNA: TGTGCCAGCTCGGGGACAGGGGAAGGTTATGGCTACACCTTC. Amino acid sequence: CASSGTGEGYGYTF.

DNA for the CDR3: TGTGCCAGCAACTCGGCGGGGGCGCCGGGCGAGCAGTACTTC. This gives the protein CASNSAGAPGEQYF. The chain links TRBV11-2 to TRBJ2-7, with a weak D call TRBD2 (7 bases). Germline V gene sequence: CDR1 SGHAT, CDR2 FQNNGV. This CDR3 has 14 residues. Trimming removed 7 bases at V and 6 bases at J, with 19 bases between.

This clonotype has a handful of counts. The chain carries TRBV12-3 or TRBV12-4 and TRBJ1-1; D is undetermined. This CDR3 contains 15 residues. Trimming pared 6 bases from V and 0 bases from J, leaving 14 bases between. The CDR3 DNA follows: TGTGCCAGCAGCATGAAGGGAGACATGAACACTGAAGCTTTCTTT. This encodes CASSMKGDMNTEAFF.

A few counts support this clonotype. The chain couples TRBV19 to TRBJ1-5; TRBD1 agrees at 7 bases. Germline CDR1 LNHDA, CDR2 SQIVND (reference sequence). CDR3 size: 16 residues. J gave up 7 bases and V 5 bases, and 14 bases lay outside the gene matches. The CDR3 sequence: CASSPLSDRARQPQHF. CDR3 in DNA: TGTGCCAGTAGTCCGCTATCCGACAGGGCAAGGCAGCCCCAGCATTTT.

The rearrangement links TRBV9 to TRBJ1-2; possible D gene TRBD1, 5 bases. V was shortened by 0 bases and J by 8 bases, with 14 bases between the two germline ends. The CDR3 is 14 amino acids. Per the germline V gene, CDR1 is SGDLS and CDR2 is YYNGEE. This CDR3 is CASSVGGEVRGYTF. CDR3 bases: TGTGCCAGCAGCGTAGGGGGCGAGGTTCGCGGCTACACCTTC.

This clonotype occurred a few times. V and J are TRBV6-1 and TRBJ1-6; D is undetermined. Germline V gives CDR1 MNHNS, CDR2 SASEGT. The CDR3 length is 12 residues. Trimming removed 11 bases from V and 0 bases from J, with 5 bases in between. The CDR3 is CASGSYNSPLHF. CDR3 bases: TGTGCCTCCGGCTCCTATAATTCACCCCTCCACTTT.

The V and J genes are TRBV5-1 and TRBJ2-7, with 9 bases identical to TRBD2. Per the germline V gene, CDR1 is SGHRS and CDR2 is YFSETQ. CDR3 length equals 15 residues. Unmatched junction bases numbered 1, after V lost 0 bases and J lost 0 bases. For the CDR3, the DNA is TGCGCCAGCAGCTTGGGGACTAGCGTCTCCTACGAGCAGTACTTC. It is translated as CASSLGTSVSYEQYF.

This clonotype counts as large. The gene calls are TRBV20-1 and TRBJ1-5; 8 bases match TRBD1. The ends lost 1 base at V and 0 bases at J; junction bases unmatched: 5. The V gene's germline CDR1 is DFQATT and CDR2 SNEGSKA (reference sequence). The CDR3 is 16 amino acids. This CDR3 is CSARVGGQASNQPQHF. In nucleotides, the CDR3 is TGCAGTGCTAGAGTGGGGGGACAGGCTAGCAATCAGCCCCAGCATTTT.

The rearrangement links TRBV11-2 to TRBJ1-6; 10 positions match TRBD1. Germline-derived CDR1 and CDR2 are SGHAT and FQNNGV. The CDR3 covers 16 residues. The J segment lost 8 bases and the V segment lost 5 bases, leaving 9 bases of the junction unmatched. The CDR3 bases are TGTGCCAGCAGCCTTAGGGGCGGGACAGGGGATTCACCCCTCCACTTT. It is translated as CASSLRGGTGDSPLHF. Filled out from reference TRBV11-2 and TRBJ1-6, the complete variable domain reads EAGVAQSPRYKIIEKRQSVAFWCNPISGHATLYWYQQILGQGPKLLIQFQNNGVVDDSQLPKDRFSAERLKGVDSTLKIQPAKLEDSAVYLCASSLRGGTGDSPLHFGNGTRLTVT.

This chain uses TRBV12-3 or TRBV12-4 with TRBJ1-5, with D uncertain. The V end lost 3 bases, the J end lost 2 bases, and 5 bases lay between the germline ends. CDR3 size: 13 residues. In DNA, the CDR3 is TGTGCCAGCAGTTTCCGCGGCAATCAGCCCCAGCATTTT. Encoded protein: CASSFRGNQPQHF.

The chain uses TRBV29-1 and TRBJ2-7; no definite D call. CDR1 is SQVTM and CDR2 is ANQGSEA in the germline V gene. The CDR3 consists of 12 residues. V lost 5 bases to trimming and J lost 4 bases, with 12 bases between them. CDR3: CSVSLGRYEQYF. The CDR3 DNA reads TGCAGCGTTTCTCTAGGCCGGTACGAGCAGTACTTC.

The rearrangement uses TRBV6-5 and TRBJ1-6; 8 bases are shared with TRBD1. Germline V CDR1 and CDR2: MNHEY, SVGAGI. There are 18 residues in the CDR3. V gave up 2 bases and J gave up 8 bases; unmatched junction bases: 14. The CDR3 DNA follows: TGTGCCAGCAGTTACCTAAAAATTGGACAGGGCGCTTATTCACCCCTCCACTTT. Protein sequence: CASSYLKIGQGAYSPLHF.